This TCR beta chain appears in the sequencing data of a study of molecular identifiers for immune sequencing clone quantification. The study, taken as a whole, reports: A shared barcode on identical TCR molecules could lead to underestimated sizes for highly expanded clones.

The sorting of naive CD8 T cells used the CD8+CD4-CCR7+CD45RA+ phenotype. This CDR3 has 15 amino acids. The V end was cut by 7 bases, the J end by 4 bases, with 19 bases between. Germline loops: CDR1 MNHEY, CDR2 SMNVEV (reference sequence). Points on this clonotype: Its antigen is unknown. A read error may be the cause here, since a much bigger clone is one base away. The conserved final phenylalanine or tryptophan is absent from the CDR3, which likely points to a read error.

Methods described previously were used for bulk TCR libraries, and listed TCR primers were applied. TCRdb recomputed calls from the PCR reads with MiXCR, one row per CDR3 protein. Of about half a million distinct CDR3 sequences in the sample, less than 30% were seen once. The source is a human donor in good health. Some libraries in this study had Jurkat cell RNA spiked in. Sequencing used naive CD8+ T cells from blood, with Jurkat cell RNA spiked in. Subset: FACS-sorted CD8+CD4-CCR7+CD45RA+ naive T cells. The gene calls are TRBV27 and TRBJ1-1, with D unresolved. The CDR3 DNA is TGTGCCAGCATCGGGGAAGGTAACCGGAGCACTGAAGCTTTCTAT. Amino acids: CASIGEGNRSTEAFY.